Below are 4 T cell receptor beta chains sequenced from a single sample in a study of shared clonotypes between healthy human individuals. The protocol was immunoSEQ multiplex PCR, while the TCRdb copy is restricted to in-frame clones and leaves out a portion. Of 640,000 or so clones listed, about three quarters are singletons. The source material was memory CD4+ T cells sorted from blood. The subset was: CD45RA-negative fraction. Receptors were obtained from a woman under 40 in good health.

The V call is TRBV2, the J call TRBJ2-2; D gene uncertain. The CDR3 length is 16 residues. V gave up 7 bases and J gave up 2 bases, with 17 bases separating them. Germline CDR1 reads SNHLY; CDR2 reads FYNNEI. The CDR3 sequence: CASIARHSLNTGELFF. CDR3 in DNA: TGTGCCAGCATCGCCCGACACTCACTTAACACCGGGGAGCTGTTTTTT.

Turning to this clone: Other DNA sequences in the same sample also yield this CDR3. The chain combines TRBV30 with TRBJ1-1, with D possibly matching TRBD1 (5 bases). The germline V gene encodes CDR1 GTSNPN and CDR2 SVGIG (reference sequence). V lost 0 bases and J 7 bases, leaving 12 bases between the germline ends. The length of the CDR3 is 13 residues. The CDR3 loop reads CAWSVLGGGEAFF. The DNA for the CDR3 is TGTGCCTGGAGTGTACTTGGGGGAGGTGAAGCTTTCTTT.

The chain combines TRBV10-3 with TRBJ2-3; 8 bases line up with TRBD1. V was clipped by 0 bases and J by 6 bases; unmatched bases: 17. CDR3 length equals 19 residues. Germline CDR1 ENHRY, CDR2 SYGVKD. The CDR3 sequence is CAISESKSTSGGARDTQYF. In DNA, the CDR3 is TGTGCCATCAGTGAGTCGAAATCCACCTCAGGGGGCGCACGTGATACGCAGTATTTT.

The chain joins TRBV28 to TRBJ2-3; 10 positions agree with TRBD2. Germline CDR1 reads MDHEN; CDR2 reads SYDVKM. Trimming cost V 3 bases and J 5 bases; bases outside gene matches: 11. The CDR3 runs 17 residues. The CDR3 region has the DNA TGTGCCAGCAGTTTTCTACTAGCGGGATCGGGTAGAGATACGCAGTATTTT. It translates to CASSFLLAGSGRDTQYF.